This TCR beta chain was captured by sequencing in a study of blood T cell repertoires in COVID-19. Study background: PBMCs, B-cell-depleted T cells, or T cells were the source of the cDNA or gDNA that made up the material.

The CDR3 totals 15 residues. CDR1 and CDR2 from the germline V gene are MDHEN and SYDVKM. V lost 2 bases, J lost 2 bases, and 1 base stayed unmatched. Source study methods: Reference gene primer amplification in the assay estimated nucleated cell counts. TCRdb's table, derived via immunoSEQ multiplex PCR, lists solely in-frame clones and lacks some. V, J and clone size reflect that table, while D and trimming were determined from the DNA. Here the sample spans 65,000 to 90,000 clones, around 90% being singletons. V is TRBV28 and J is TRBJ2-5, with 11 bases fitting TRBD2. The sequenced sample consisted of peripheral blood. The TCR was taken from a man younger than 40 with acute or convalescent COVID-19. CDR3 sequence reads: CASSLRLAGQETQYF. Written as DNA, the CDR3 is TGTGCCAGCAGTTTAAGACTAGCGGGACAAGAGACCCAGTACTTC.